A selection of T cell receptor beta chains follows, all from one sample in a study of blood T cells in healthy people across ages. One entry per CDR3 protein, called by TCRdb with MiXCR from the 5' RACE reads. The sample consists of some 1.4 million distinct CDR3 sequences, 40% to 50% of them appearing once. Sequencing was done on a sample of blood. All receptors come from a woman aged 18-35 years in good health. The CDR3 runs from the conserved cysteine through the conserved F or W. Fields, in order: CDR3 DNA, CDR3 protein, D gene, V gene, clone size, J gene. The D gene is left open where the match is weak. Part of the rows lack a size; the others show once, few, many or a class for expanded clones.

CDR3 DNA: TGTGCCATCAGTGAGTCGGAAATTGGAACCTACGAGCAGTACTTC
CDR3 protein: CAISESEIGTYEQYF
D gene: -
V gene: TRBV10-3
clone size: -
J gene: TRBJ2-7

CDR3 DNA: TGTGCCAGCAGCTTTGCTCTCAGGGGTTCCAATCAGCCCCAGCATTTT
CDR3 protein: CASSFALRGSNQPQHF
D gene: -
V gene: TRBV5-5
clone size: -
J gene: TRBJ1-5

CDR3 DNA: TGCGCCAGCTCTCGCACGGGCACAGGGTACTACGAGCAGTACTTC
CDR3 protein: CASSRTGTGYYEQYF
D gene: -
V gene: TRBV4-1
clone size: few
J gene: TRBJ2-7

CDR3 DNA: TGTGCCAGCCAGGGACAGGGGGCCACTGAAGCTTTCTTT
CDR3 protein: CASQGQGATEAFF
D gene: TRBD1
V gene: TRBV27
clone size: -
J gene: TRBJ1-1

CDR3 DNA: TGTGCCAGCAGCCAAGATTTTTCAGGGAACGAGCAGTACTTC
CDR3 protein: CASSQDFSGNEQYF
D gene: -
V gene: TRBV3-1
clone size: -
J gene: TRBJ2-7

CDR3 DNA: TGCGTCAGCAGCCCCTGGACAGGCTCGAACACCGGGGAGCTGTTTTTT
CDR3 protein: CVSSPWTGSNTGELFF
D gene: TRBD1
V gene: TRBV5-1
clone size: -
J gene: TRBJ2-2

CDR3 DNA: TGCGCCAGCAGCTCTAGCGGTCTGGAGCAGTTCTTC
CDR3 protein: CASSSSGLEQFF
D gene: TRBD2
V gene: TRBV5-1
clone size: -
J gene: TRBJ2-1

CDR3 DNA: TGCAGTGCTGAGGAAGGCAAAAACATTCAGTACTTC
CDR3 protein: CSAEEGKNIQYF
D gene: -
V gene: TRBV20-1
clone size: -
J gene: TRBJ2-4

CDR3 DNA: TGTGCCAGCAGTCCTGGTGGAGCGGGAGGGGGAGAGACCCAGTACTTC
CDR3 protein: CASSPGGAGGGETQYF
D gene: TRBD2
V gene: TRBV12-3/TRBV12-4
clone size: -
J gene: TRBJ2-5

CDR3 DNA: TGTGCCATCAGTGTTTCGACAGCGAACACCGGGGAGCTGTTTTTT
CDR3 protein: CAISVSTANTGELFF
D gene: -
V gene: TRBV10-3
clone size: -
J gene: TRBJ2-2

CDR3 DNA: TGTGCCAGCAGTCCCACCGGGACGAGGGAGAACTACGAGCAGTACTTC
CDR3 protein: CASSPTGTRENYEQYF
D gene: -
V gene: TRBV27
clone size: few
J gene: TRBJ2-7

CDR3 DNA: TGTGCCATCAGTGAGGAACGGAGTTATGGCTACACCTTC
CDR3 protein: CAISEERSYGYTF
D gene: -
V gene: TRBV10-3
clone size: once
J gene: TRBJ1-2

CDR3 DNA: TGTGCCAGCAGCTTATCTTTTAGGGAGACCCAGTACTTC
CDR3 protein: CASSLSFRETQYF
D gene: -
V gene: TRBV11-2
clone size: few
J gene: TRBJ2-5

CDR3 DNA: TGTGCCAGCTCACTCCTTTCCATTGGAGGCGACACCGGGGAGCTGTTTTTT
CDR3 protein: CASSLLSIGGDTGELFF
D gene: -
V gene: TRBV18
clone size: -
J gene: TRBJ2-2

CDR3 DNA: TGTGCCAGCAGTGGTCGTGGCGATGAGCAGTTCTTC
CDR3 protein: CASSGRGDEQFF
D gene: -
V gene: TRBV27
clone size: -
J gene: TRBJ2-1

CDR3 DNA: TGCAGCGTTGAAGGGTGGGGAGGGCCGAACACTGAAGCTTTCTTT
CDR3 protein: CSVEGWGGPNTEAFF
D gene: -
V gene: TRBV29-1
clone size: -
J gene: TRBJ1-1

CDR3 DNA: TGTGCCAGCAGCCAGTCACTGGGGCGTGAGACCCAGTACTTC
CDR3 protein: CASSQSLGRETQYF
D gene: -
V gene: TRBV14
clone size: few
J gene: TRBJ2-5

CDR3 DNA: TGCGCCAGCAGCTTGGGCAGCGGTGGAAACACCATATATTTT
CDR3 protein: CASSLGSGGNTIYF
D gene: -
V gene: TRBV5-1
clone size: -
J gene: TRBJ1-3

CDR3 DNA: TGCGCCAGCAGTTCCCTCGAGGGGAGGCATGAGCAGTACTTC
CDR3 protein: CASSSLEGRHEQYF
D gene: -
V gene: TRBV5-1
clone size: few
J gene: TRBJ2-7

CDR3 DNA: TGCGCCAGCAGCCAAGAGGCTTTCAATGAGCAGTTCTTC
CDR3 protein: CASSQEAFNEQFF
D gene: -
V gene: TRBV4-1
clone size: many
J gene: TRBJ2-1

CDR3 DNA: TGTGCCAGCAGAGAAGCGCTACAAGTGAATGAGCAGTTCTTC
CDR3 protein: CASREALQVNEQFF
D gene: -
V gene: TRBV6-1
clone size: -
J gene: TRBJ2-1

CDR3 DNA: TGTGCCACCAACATGGCGGGAGGATCCTACAATGAGCAGTTCTTC
CDR3 protein: CATNMAGGSYNEQFF
D gene: TRBD2
V gene: TRBV14
clone size: -
J gene: TRBJ2-1

CDR3 DNA: TGTGCCAGCAGCGTCAGCGGGTCATACTATGGCTACACCTTC
CDR3 protein: CASSVSGSYYGYTF
D gene: -
V gene: TRBV9
clone size: few
J gene: TRBJ1-2

CDR3 DNA: TGTGCCAGCAGCAAGTCCGGACTAGCGGGAGGGCCGGGATACAATGAGCAGTTCTTC
CDR3 protein: CASSKSGLAGGPGYNEQFF
D gene: -
V gene: TRBV21-1
clone size: few
J gene: TRBJ2-1

CDR3 DNA: TGCAGTGCTCGGACTAGCGGGTTGTTGAATGAGCAGTTCTTC
CDR3 protein: CSARTSGLLNEQFF
D gene: TRBD2
V gene: TRBV20-1
clone size: few
J gene: TRBJ2-1

CDR3 DNA: TGTGCCAGCTCAACTAGCGGGGGACTAATCTACGAGCAGTACTTC
CDR3 protein: CASSTSGGLIYEQYF
D gene: TRBD2
V gene: TRBV28
clone size: few
J gene: TRBJ2-7

CDR3 DNA: TGCGCCAGCAGCCTATCCGACAGGTTTCTATCCCCCGTCTACGAGCAGTACTTC
CDR3 protein: CASSLSDRFLSPVYEQYF
D gene: -
V gene: TRBV5-1
clone size: -
J gene: TRBJ2-7

CDR3 DNA: TGTGCCAGCAGTGAACCCGGGAACCTCGAGCAGTACTTC
CDR3 protein: CASSEPGNLEQYF
D gene: -
V gene: TRBV2
clone size: -
J gene: TRBJ2-7

CDR3 DNA: TGCAGTGCCAGGCGCCGGACTAGCGGCACAGATACGCAGTATTTT
CDR3 protein: CSARRRTSGTDTQYF
D gene: TRBD2
V gene: TRBV20-1
clone size: few
J gene: TRBJ2-3

CDR3 DNA: TGTGCCAGCAGGTTAAGTGTCTCGCACTATGGCTACACCTTC
CDR3 protein: CASRLSVSHYGYTF
D gene: -
V gene: TRBV12-3/TRBV12-4
clone size: -
J gene: TRBJ1-2

CDR3 DNA: TGCGCCAGCAGTCGACAGGAGACGAACACCGGGGAGCTGTTTTTT
CDR3 protein: CASSRQETNTGELFF
D gene: -
V gene: TRBV4-1
clone size: -
J gene: TRBJ2-2

CDR3 DNA: TGCGCCAGCAGCCCCTCAATCTATTCGGAGGGCTACTCCTACGAGCAGTACTTC
CDR3 protein: CASSPSIYSEGYSYEQYF
D gene: -
V gene: TRBV4-1
clone size: few
J gene: TRBJ2-7

CDR3 DNA: TGTGCCAGCAGCTTTCGACCGGACGGCCTAACCTACGAGCAGTACTTC
CDR3 protein: CASSFRPDGLTYEQYF
D gene: -
V gene: TRBV7-2
clone size: -
J gene: TRBJ2-7

CDR3 DNA: TGTGCCAGCAGCTTTTCCTCCAACAGAGCCTACGAGCAGTACTTC
CDR3 protein: CASSFSSNRAYEQYF
D gene: -
V gene: TRBV7-9
clone size: -
J gene: TRBJ2-7

CDR3 DNA: TGCAGTGCTAGGTCCATTGCACTACAGGGGAAGGTTGATGAAGCTTTCTTT
CDR3 protein: CSARSIALQGKVDEAFF
D gene: TRBD1
V gene: TRBV20-1
clone size: -
J gene: TRBJ1-1